This T cell receptor (beta chain) was retrieved from a study of shared clonotypes between healthy human individuals (dated by TCRdb to 2018 to 2021). As for the study more broadly: Three men and a couple of women, aged 18 to 49 years, made up the cohort. Each donor's leukapheresis produced roughly between roughly 0.85 and 9.5 billion PBMCs. For each donor, CD4 naive and CD4 memory were each run on three plates, CD8 naive on two plates, and CD8 memory on one plate. To increase sequencing depth and limit assay-specific biases, TCR repertoire library preparation and sequencing were carried out by different laboratories using diverse techniques. Blood TCR repertoires of 5 or 6 healthy adults were deeply sequenced to estimate repertoire size and the extent of clonotype sharing between individuals.

General study outcomes and caveats: The small number of donors limited the genetic and exposure-history diversity represented. Compared with non-shared clonotypes, the clonotypes found in all four sorted-subset donors had higher generation probabilities. Sampling was limited to blood, and TCR repertoires in tissue likely differ from TCR repertoires in blood. Pairwise subsampling indicated that sequencing depth was expected to affect the degree of clonotype sharing among donors. Incomplete sequencing was indicated by rarefaction of sorted-subset datasets, despite the large sequencing depth. Sharing across a few donors was observed for around 5% of naive CD4, about 3.2% of naive CD8, 2.3% of memory CD4, and approximately 0.41% of memory CD8 clonotypes. Naive subsets generally had larger estimated clonotype richness than memory subsets did.

As to this clone: Its binding antigen is unknown. No much larger clone exists at a distance of one base, and base qualities are not known.

TCR CDR3 regions were amplified from genomic DNA by multiplex PCR using the deep immunoSEQ assay. Extracted genomic DNA from each cell subset was distributed evenly across all wells of several immunoSEQ 96-well plates, and each plate was treated as a replicate. For sorted subsets, 200 to 250 ng of genomic DNA, equivalent to 25,000 to 35,000 T cell genomes, went into each replicate PCR. Purified libraries were measured with a Qubit 3.0 fluorometer, size-checked on a Bioanalyzer 2100, and measured again with the KAPA Library Quantification kit. A separate single-read 150-cycle Illumina NextSeq 550 flow cell was used to sequence each immunoSEQ 96-well plate. From the authors' description of their analysis: Because the immunoSEQ output held only junctional sequences and lacked quality scores, the filtering could not match the filtering applied to full-length reads. To assign V/J genes and CDR3, sequences were annotated using PyIR, a Python wrapper for IgBLAST v1.9, with IMGT germline references. Reads were filtered out if the reads had weak V/J assignments (E-value above 1e-6), no CDR3, stop codons, out-of-frame junctions, or ambiguous translated residues. V3J clonotypes were defined by identical inferred V gene, J gene, and CDR3 amino acid sequence. Percentage overlap between repertoires was computed as shared unique clonotypes divided by the size of the smaller repertoire. Richness of each repertoire was evaluated using RTK rarefaction, the Chao1 estimator, and Recon v2.1 estimates of unobserved clonotypes. Generation probabilities for all TCRbeta clonotypes obtained by the gDNA method from several donors were computed using OLGA. Sourced from immuneACCESS, this table was stored by TCRdb with only in-frame sequences that have V and J called. A share of the clones is absent; for the studies checked, an unresolved V gene accounts for under half, and the remainder has no known explanation. That table gives V, J and clone size, and the DNA gave D and trimming. A total of more than 500,000 clones appear in this sample, about 95% of them only once. The ten largest clones capture approximately 0.11% of the sample.

From the germline V gene (reference sequence), CDR1 is GTSNPN and CDR2 is SVGIG. The CDR3 sequence holds 14 residues, the cysteine and phenylalanine included. Kept here is only the CDR3 DNA, which spans 42 bases and is read in frame from base 1. V ends up 0 bases short and J 8 bases short, with an unmatched junction base count of 7. CD8 naive samples were obtained by positive selection for CCR7 among CD45RO-negative cells, yielding a CD45RA+CCR7+ population from which TemRA cells were excluded. Donors were healthy HIV-negative adults with no recently reported acute infections or vaccinations. Every donor was a Caucasian adult residing in Nashville, Tennessee, USA. Blood was collected by leukapheresis, and PBMCs were isolated by Ficoll-Histopaque density gradient centrifugation and then cryopreserved in liquid nitrogen vapor phase. Analytical flow cytometry was used to check the purity and quantity of every magnetically sorted T cell population. Genomic DNA was isolated from each sorted fraction and quantified by UV absorbance on a Nanodrop 2000c.

The sequence was collected from a woman in her 30s in good health. Recombination joined TRBV30 with TRBJ2-4; TRBD1 lines up with 7 middle nucleotides. The sample was naive CD8+ T cells sorted from blood. The cell subset or site label for this specimen denotes: CD45RA+CCR7+. The nucleotide sequence reads as follows: TGTGCCTGGAGTGTACGACAGGGATGGCACATTCAGTACTTC. Its protein is CAWSVRQGWHIQYF.